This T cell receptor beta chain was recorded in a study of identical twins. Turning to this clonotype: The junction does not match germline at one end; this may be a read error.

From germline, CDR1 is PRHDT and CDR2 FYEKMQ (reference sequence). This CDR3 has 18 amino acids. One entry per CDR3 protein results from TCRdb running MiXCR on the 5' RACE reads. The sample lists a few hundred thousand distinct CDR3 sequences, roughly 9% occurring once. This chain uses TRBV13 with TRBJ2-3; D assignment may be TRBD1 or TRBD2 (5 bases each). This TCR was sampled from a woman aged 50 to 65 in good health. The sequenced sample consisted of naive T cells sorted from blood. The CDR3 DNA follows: TGTGCCTGCAGTTTCCGCCAACGGGACCAAGATCTCACAGATACGCAGTATTTT. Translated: CACSFRQRDQDLTDTQYF. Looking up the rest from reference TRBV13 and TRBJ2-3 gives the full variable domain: AAGVIQSPRHLIKEKRETATLKCYPIPRHDTVYWYQQGPGQDPQFLISFYEKMQSDKGSIPDRFSAQQFSDYHSELNMSSLELGDSALYFCACSFRQRDQDLTDTQYFGPGTRLTVL.